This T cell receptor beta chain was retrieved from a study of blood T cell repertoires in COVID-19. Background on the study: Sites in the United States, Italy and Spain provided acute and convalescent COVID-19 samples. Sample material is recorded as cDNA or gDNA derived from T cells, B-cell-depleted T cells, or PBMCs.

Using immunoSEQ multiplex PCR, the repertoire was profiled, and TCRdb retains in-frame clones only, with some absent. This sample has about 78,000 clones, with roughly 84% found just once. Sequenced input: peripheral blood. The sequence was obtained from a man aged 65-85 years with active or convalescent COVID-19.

The CDR3 DNA sequence: TGTGCCACCAGCAGAGAGTCCCTGTACCAAGAGACCCAGTACTTC. This sequence encodes CATSRESLYQETQYF. The V gene is TRBV15, the J gene TRBJ2-5; D ambiguous. The V end was cut by 0 bases, the J end by 0 bases, with 8 bases between. From germline, CDR1 is LNHNV and CDR2 YYDKDF (reference sequence). The CDR3 contains 15 residues.